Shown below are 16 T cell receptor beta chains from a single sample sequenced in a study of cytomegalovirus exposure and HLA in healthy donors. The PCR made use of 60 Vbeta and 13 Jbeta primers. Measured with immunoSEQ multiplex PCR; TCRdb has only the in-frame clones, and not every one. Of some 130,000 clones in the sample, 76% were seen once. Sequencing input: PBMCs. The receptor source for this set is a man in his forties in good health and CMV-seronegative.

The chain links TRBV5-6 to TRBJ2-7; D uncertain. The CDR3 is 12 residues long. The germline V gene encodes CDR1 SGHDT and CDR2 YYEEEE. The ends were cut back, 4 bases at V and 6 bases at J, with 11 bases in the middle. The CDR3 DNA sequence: TGTGCCAGCAGCACCCCGGGTATCGAGCAGTACTTC. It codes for CASSTPGIEQYF.

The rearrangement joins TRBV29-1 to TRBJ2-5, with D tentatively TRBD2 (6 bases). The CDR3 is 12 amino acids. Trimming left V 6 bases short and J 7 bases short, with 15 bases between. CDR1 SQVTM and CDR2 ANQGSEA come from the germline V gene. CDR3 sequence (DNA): TGCAGCGTAGGCGGGGACCTAGGGACCCAGTACTTC. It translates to CSVGGDLGTQYF.

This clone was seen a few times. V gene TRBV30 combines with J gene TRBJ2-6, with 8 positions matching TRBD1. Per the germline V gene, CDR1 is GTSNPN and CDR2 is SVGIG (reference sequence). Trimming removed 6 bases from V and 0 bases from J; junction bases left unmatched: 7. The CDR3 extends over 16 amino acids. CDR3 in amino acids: CACSRTGHSGANVLTF. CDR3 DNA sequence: TGTGCCTGCTCCCGGACAGGGCACTCTGGGGCCAACGTCCTGACTTTC.

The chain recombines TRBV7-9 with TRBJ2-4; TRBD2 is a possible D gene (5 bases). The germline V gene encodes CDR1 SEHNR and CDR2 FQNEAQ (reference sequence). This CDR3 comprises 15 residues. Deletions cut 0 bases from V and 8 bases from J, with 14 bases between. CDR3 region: CASSLAGRDTDIQYF. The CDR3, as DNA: TGTGCCAGCAGCTTAGCGGGGAGAGACACGGACATTCAGTACTTC.

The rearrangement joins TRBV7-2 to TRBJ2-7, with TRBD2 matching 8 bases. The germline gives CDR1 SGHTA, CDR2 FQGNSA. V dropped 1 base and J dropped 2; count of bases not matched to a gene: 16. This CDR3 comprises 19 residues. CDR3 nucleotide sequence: TGTGCCAGCAGCTTAGTGGTCCCCATCCTTAGCGGGGAACCCTACGAGCAGTACTTC. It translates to CASSLVVPILSGEPYEQYF.

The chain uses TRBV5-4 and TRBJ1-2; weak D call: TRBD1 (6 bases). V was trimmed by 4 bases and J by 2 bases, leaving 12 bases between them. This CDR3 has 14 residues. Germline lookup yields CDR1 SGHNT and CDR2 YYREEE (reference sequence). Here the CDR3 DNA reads TGTGCCAGCAGCAAACAGGGCCCCAACTATGGCTACACCTTC. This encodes CASSKQGPNYGYTF.

The CDR3 loop reads CASSQPAGTQYF. CDR3 DNA: TGTGCCAGCAGTCAACCCGCGGGGACCCAGTACTTC. This sequence joins TRBV27 and TRBJ2-5; TRBD2 is a possible D gene (5 bases). With 5 bases removed from V and 7 bases from J, the gap between germline ends came to 11 bases. CDR1 is MNHEY and CDR2 is SMNVEV in the germline V gene (reference sequence). The CDR3 consists of 12 residues.

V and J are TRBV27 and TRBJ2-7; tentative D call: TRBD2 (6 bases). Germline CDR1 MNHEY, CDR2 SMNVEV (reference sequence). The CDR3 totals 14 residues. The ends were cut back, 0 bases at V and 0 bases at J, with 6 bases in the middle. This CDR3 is CASSLSGSSYEQYF. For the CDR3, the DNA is TGTGCCAGCAGTTTATCCGGGAGCTCCTACGAGCAGTACTTC.

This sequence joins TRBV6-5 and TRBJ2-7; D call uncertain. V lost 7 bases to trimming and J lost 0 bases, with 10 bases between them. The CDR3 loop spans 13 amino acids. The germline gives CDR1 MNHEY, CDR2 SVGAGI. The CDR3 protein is CASTRSFSYEQYF. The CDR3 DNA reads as TGTGCCAGCACCCGGAGCTTCTCCTACGAGCAGTACTTC.

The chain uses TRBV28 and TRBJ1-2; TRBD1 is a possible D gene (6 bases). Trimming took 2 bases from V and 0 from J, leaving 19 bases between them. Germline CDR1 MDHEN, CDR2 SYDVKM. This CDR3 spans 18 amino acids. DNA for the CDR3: TGTGCCAGCAGTTTAGGGGGGGCGGTTGTGGGGGCTAACTATGGCTACACCTTC. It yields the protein CASSLGGAVVGANYGYTF.

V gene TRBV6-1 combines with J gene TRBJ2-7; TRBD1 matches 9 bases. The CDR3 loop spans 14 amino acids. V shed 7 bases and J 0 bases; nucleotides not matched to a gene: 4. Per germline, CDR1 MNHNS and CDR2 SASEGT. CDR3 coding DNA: TGTGCCAGCACTGTGGACAGGGGCTCCTACGAGCAGTACTTC. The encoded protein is CASTVDRGSYEQYF.

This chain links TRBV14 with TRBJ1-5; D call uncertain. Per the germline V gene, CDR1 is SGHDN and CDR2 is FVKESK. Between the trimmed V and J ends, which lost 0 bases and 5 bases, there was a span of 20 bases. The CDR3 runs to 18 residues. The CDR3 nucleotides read TGTGCCAGCAGCCAAGAAGGGATCGGAGGGATGGTACATCAGCCCCAGCATTTT. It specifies CASSQEGIGGMVHQPQHF.

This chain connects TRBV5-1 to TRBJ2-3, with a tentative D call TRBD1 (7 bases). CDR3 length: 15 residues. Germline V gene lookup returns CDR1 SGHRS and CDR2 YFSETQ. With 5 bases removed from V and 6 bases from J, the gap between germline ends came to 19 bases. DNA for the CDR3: TGCGCCAGCAGGACGACAGGGTTCGCGGGGGATACGCAGTATTTT. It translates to CASRTTGFAGDTQYF. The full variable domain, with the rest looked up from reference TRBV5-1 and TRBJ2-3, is KAGVTQTPRYLIKTRGQQVTLSCSPISGHRSVSWYQQTPGQGLQFLFEYFSETQRNKGNFPGRFSGRQFSNSRSEMNVSTLELGDSALYLCASRTTGFAGDTQYFGPGTRLTVL.

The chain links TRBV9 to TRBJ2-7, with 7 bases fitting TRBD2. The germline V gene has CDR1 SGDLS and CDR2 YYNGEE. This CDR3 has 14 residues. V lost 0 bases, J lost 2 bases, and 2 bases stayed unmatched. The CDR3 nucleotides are TGTGCCAGCAGCGTAGGGGGGGGAACCTACGAGCAGTACTTC. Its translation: CASSVGGGTYEQYF. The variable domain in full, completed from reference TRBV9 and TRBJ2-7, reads DSGVTQTPKHLITATGQRVTLRCSPRSGDLSVYWYQQSLDQGLQFLIQYYNGEERAKGNILERFSAQQFPDLHSELNLSSLELGDSALYFCASSVGGGTYEQYFGPGTRLTVT.

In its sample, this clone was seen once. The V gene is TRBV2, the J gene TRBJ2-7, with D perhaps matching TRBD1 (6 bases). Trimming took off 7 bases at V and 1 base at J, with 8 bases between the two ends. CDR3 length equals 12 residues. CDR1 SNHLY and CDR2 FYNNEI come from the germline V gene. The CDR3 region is CASKGQSYEQYF. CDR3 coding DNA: TGTGCCAGCAAAGGACAGTCCTACGAGCAGTACTTC.

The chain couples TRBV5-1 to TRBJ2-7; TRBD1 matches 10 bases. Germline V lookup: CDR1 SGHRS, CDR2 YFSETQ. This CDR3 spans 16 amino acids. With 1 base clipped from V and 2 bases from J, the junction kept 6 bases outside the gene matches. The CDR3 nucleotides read TGCGCCAGCAGCTTGCCCGGACAGGGGGACCCCTACGAGCAGTACTTC. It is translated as CASSLPGQGDPYEQYF.